This entry concerns a single T cell receptor (beta chain). Its specificity is unknown. Measured with immunoSEQ multiplex PCR; TCRdb has only the in-frame clones, and not every one. The data contain tens of thousands of clones, just over 85% of them singletons. Trimming shortened V by 10 bases and J by 1 base, and 23 bases separated the two germline ends. Germline values: CDR1 MDHEN, CDR2 SYDVKM. The CDR3 totals 17 residues. This sample is part of a study of T cells in localized non-small cell lung cancer. Study-level points and caveats: Multi-region tumor sequencing was not done, so intratumor heterogeneity could not be excluded. Elevated circulating T cell density in blood was associated with longer overall survival. Adjacent lung held a median roughly 50 of the top 100 tumor clones. Highest T cell clonality was seen in uninvolved adjacent lung, surpassing that measured in tumor.

The specimen comprised peripheral blood, sampled before any cancer treatment. The source is a male donor at least 60 years old with stage III lung adenocarcinoma. The chain couples TRBV28 to TRBJ1-5; perhaps TRBD1 as D (6 bases). CDR3 bases: TGTGCCACAGCCCGGGGGCAGGCCATGTTGAGCAATCAGCCCCAGCATTTT. Its translation is CATARGQAMLSNQPQHF.